The next 32 T cell receptor beta chains were all read from a single sample in a study of blood T cell repertoires in COVID-19. Method: immunoSEQ multiplex PCR; TCRdb's copy keeps in-frame clones and lacks some. Of a few hundred thousand clones in the sample, more than 75% were seen once. The specimen sequenced was peripheral blood. These receptor sequences come from a human donor in a cohort sampled during active COVID-19.

This clone appeared many times. At one of its ends the junction is not consistent with the germline gene, which may arise from a read error. The CDR3 sequence: CASSLAGGPLGELFF. Written as DNA, the CDR3 is TGTGCCAGCAGCCTAGCGGGAGGGCCACTCGGGGAGCTGTTTTTT. The rearrangement joins TRBV7-8 to TRBJ2-2; 12 nucleotides agree with TRBD2. Germline V gene lookup returns CDR1 SGHVS and CDR2 FQNEAQ. This CDR3 has 15 residues. The whole variable domain, remainder taken from reference TRBV7-8 and TRBJ2-2, is GAGVSQSPRYKVAKRGQDVALRCDPISGHVSLFWYQQALGQGPEFLTYFQNEAQLDKSGLPSDRFFAERPEGSVSTLKIQRTQQEDSAVYLCASSLAGGPLGELFFGEGSRLTVL.

The chain is built from TRBV3-1 (or the pseudogene TRBV3-2) and TRBJ1-4; D may be TRBD1 (5 bases). CDR3 size: 18 residues. The V end was cut by 1 base, the J end by 4 bases, with 19 bases between. Germline V gene data show CDR1 as LGHDT and CDR2 as YNNKEL (reference sequence). CDR3 residues: CASSQVIAGVSLNEKLFF. For the CDR3, the DNA is TGTGCCAGCAGCCAAGTGATCGCGGGGGTTTCCCTTAATGAAAAACTGTTTTTT.

This chain joins TRBV28 and TRBJ2-3; 7 bases agree with TRBD2. CDR3 length: 15 amino acids. V gave up 5 bases and J gave up 0 bases; unmatched junction bases: 5. Germline loops: CDR1 MDHEN, CDR2 SYDVKM. Written as DNA, the CDR3 is TGTGCCAGCAGTGCCTTAGCGGGTAGCACAGATACGCAGTATTTT. It is translated as CASSALAGSTDTQYF.

This chain joins TRBV7-9 and TRBJ2-4, with TRBD1 as a possible D gene (7 bases). The CDR3 covers 14 residues. Trimming took 4 bases from V and 8 from J, leaving 15 bases between them. The germline V gene encodes CDR1 SEHNR and CDR2 FQNEAQ (reference sequence). CDR3 nucleotide sequence: TGTGCCAGCAGCTCCCCCAGCAGGGGGGACATTCAGTACTTC. Amino acid sequence: CASSSPSRGDIQYF.

This clone was seen a handful of times. The chain couples TRBV19 to TRBJ2-7, with 8 bases aligning to TRBD1. The germline gives CDR1 LNHDA, CDR2 SQIVND (reference sequence). CDR3 length: 15 residues. Trimming at V came to 6 bases and at J to 6 bases, leaving 13 bases not matched to a gene. The CDR3: CASSEGQGAGGEQYF. The CDR3, as DNA: TGTGCCAGTAGCGAGGGGCAGGGGGCCGGGGGCGAGCAGTACTTC.

V and J are TRBV19 and TRBJ1-5, with 9 bases matching TRBD1. The germline V gene has CDR1 LNHDA and CDR2 SQIVND (reference sequence). This CDR3 is built from 17 residues. J gave up 1 base and V 5 bases, and 9 bases lay outside the gene matches. The CDR3 region is CASSPPGTGSSNQPQHF. The CDR3, as DNA: TGTGCCAGTAGTCCACCCGGGACAGGGTCGAGCAATCAGCCCCAGCATTTT.

This clone was detected a few times. The V gene is TRBV6-5, the J gene TRBJ1-4; D is ambiguous. This CDR3 comprises 15 residues. The germline V gene encodes CDR1 MNHEY and CDR2 SVGAGI. Trimming cost V 6 bases and J 2 bases, with 13 bases left between them. CDR3 nucleotides: TGTGCCAGCAGGACCCTTACTAATACTAATGAAAAACTGTTTTTT. Protein product: CASRTLTNTNEKLFF.

The V and J genes are TRBV29-1 and TRBJ2-7, with D possibly TRBD2 on 5 matching bases. CDR1 SQVTM and CDR2 ANQGSEA come from the germline V gene. V lost 1 base and J lost 8, with 12 bases in between. This CDR3 comprises 12 residues. The CDR3 sequence: CSVEVEGGQQYF. Here the CDR3 DNA reads TGCAGCGTTGAAGTGGAAGGAGGACAGCAGTACTTC.

This clone was found a few times. The J gene is TRBJ1-1, the V gene TRBV7-9; D remains unclear. The ends were cut back, 8 bases at V and 1 base at J, with 11 bases in the middle. The CDR3 has 13 residues. Germline CDR1 is SEHNR and CDR2 is FQNEAQ (reference sequence). The CDR3 is CASLPEWNTEAFF. The CDR3 bases are TGTGCCAGCCTCCCAGAATGGAACACTGAAGCTTTCTTT.

The genes are TRBV19 and TRBJ2-2; tentatively, D is TRBD1 (6 bases). V lost 7 bases and J 7 bases, leaving 7 bases between the germline ends. The CDR3 has 11 residues. CDR1 is LNHDA and CDR2 is SQIVND in the germline V gene (reference sequence). The DNA of the CDR3 is TGTGCCAGTAAAGGGGGCGGGGAGCTGTTTTTT. Residues: CASKGGGELFF. Based on the CDR3 plus reference TRBV19 and TRBJ2-2, the full variable domain is DGGITQSPKYLFRKEGQNVTLSCEQNLNHDAMYWYRQDPGQGLRLIYYSQIVNDFQKGDIAEGYSVSREKKESFPLTVTSAQKNPTAFYLCASKGGGELFFGEGSRLTVL.

The V gene is TRBV4-3, the J gene TRBJ2-7, with 9 bases aligning to TRBD1. The germline V gene encodes CDR1 LGHNA and CDR2 YSLEER. The length of the CDR3 is 13 residues. V was clipped by 4 bases and J by 6 bases; unmatched bases: 4. In nucleotides, the CDR3 is TGCGCCAGCAGCCGAGGGACAGGGCTCGAGCAGTACTTC. Its translation is CASSRGTGLEQYF.

The chain carries TRBV11-2 and TRBJ2-1; the match to TRBD2 covers 9 bases. The CDR3 runs 16 residues. From germline, CDR1 is SGHAT and CDR2 FQNNGV. Trimming at V came to 1 base and at J to 3 bases, leaving 4 bases not matched to a gene. Written as DNA, the CDR3 is TGTGCCAGCAGCTTAGCCAGGACTAGCGTCTACAATGAGCAGTTCTTC. It codes for CASSLARTSVYNEQFF.

V gene TRBV28 combines with J gene TRBJ2-7; tentatively, D is TRBD1 (6 bases). Trimming cost V 3 bases and J 5 bases, with 11 bases left between them. There are 13 residues in the CDR3. CDR1 and CDR2 (germline): MDHEN, SYDVKM. The CDR3 nucleotides read TGTGCCAGCAGTTTGGCAGGGGAAGACGAGCAGTACTTC. As protein: CASSLAGEDEQYF.

The gene calls are TRBV28 and TRBJ2-7; tentative D call: TRBD1 (6 bases). CDR1 is MDHEN and CDR2 is SYDVKM in the germline V gene. Trimming shortened V by 8 bases and J by 0 bases, and 17 bases separated the two germline ends. The CDR3 extends over 15 amino acids. The CDR3: CASGLGASISYEQYF. The CDR3 bases are TGTGCCAGCGGCCTGGGGGCTAGCATCTCCTACGAGCAGTACTTC.

CDR3 DNA: TGTGCCAGTAGTTGGACAGGTATTAATGAGCAGTTCTTC. This gives the protein CASSWTGINEQFF. The chain combines TRBV19 with TRBJ2-1; TRBD1 aligns across 7 bases. The V and J ends lost 5 bases and 7 bases, in that order; junction bases with no gene match: 5. The CDR3 loop spans 13 amino acids. The V gene's germline CDR1 is LNHDA and CDR2 SQIVND (reference sequence).

The sample holds a few counts of this clone. This specimen includes other DNA sequences encoding the same CDR3. The V call is TRBV18, the J call TRBJ1-6; 7 bases match TRBD1. The ends lost 2 bases at V and 8 bases at J; junction bases unmatched: 3. The length of the CDR3 is 14 residues. CDR1 and CDR2 from the germline V gene are KGHSH and LQKENI. The CDR3 reads CASSPLDRDSPLHF. The CDR3 bases are TGTGCCAGCTCACCATTAGACAGGGATTCACCCCTCCACTTT.

Written as DNA, the CDR3 is TGTGCCAGCAGTTACTCGTCGGGGGGGTCAGATGGCTACACCTTC. Its translation: CASSYSSGGSDGYTF. This chain uses TRBV6-5 with TRBJ1-2; D is perhaps TRBD1 (5 bases). The germline gives CDR1 MNHEY, CDR2 SVGAGI. Trimming cost V 0 bases and J 6 bases, with 14 bases left between them. CDR3 length: 15 amino acids.

V is TRBV5-6 and J is TRBJ1-1; D might be TRBD1 (5 bases). CDR1 and CDR2 from the germline V gene are SGHDT and YYEEEE. V lost 1 base, J lost 2 bases, and 18 bases lay in between. There are 17 residues in the CDR3. CDR3 sequence (DNA): TGTGCCAGCAGCTTGTCCGCTAACCGGGGGAGAAACACTGAAGCTTTCTTT. Amino acid sequence: CASSLSANRGRNTEAFF.

The chain recombines TRBV24-1 with TRBJ2-2; D is ambiguous. The CDR3 totals 13 residues. Germline CDR1 is KGHDR and CDR2 is SFDVKD. Between the trimmed V and J ends, which lost 6 bases and 5 bases, there was a span of 9 bases. In nucleotides, the CDR3 is TGTGCCACCAGTCTTAGCCGGACCGGGGAGCTGTTTTTT. As protein: CATSLSRTGELFF.

The V call is TRBV18, the J call TRBJ1-2; 11 positions agree with TRBD1. V shed 5 bases, J shed 5 bases, and the junction held 10 bases outside the gene matches. The CDR3 runs 16 residues. The germline CDR1 and CDR2 sequences are KGHSH and LQKENI. CDR3 amino acids: CASSNSARDRGYGYTF. In nucleotides, the CDR3 is TGTGCCAGCTCAAATAGTGCCCGGGACAGGGGGTATGGCTACACCTTC. Complete variable domain (other parts from reference TRBV18 and TRBJ1-2): NAGVMQNPRHLVRRRGQEARLRCSPMKGHSHVYWYRQLPEEGLKFMVYLQKENIIDESGMPKERFSAEFPKEGPSILRIQQVVRGDSAAYFCASSNSARDRGYGYTFGSGTRLTVV.

V is TRBV6-5 and J is TRBJ1-6; D ambiguous. The CDR3 is 16 amino acids. CDR1 is MNHEY and CDR2 is SVGAGI in the germline V gene. V shed 2 bases and J shed 7 bases, with 15 bases lying between them. CDR3 amino acids: CASSYATIRENSPLHF. The CDR3 DNA follows: TGTGCCAGCAGTTACGCCACGATACGGGAGAATTCACCCCTCCACTTT.

V gene TRBV19 combines with J gene TRBJ2-2, with 11 bases identical to TRBD2. This CDR3 is 16 amino acids long. CDR1 and CDR2 from the germline V gene are LNHDA and SQIVND (reference sequence). The V and J ends lost 6 bases and 5 bases, in that order; junction bases with no gene match: 8. DNA of the CDR3: TGTGCCAGTAGGCAAGGACTAGCGGGCCAAACCGGGGAGCTGTTTTTT. Translation: CASRQGLAGQTGELFF.

The gene calls are TRBV28 and TRBJ2-7, with 7 bases that match TRBD2. J was trimmed by 0 bases and V by 9 bases; bases with no gene match: 5. CDR1 and CDR2 (germline): MDHEN, SYDVKM. The CDR3 length is 13 residues. CDR3 sequence: CASFGGSSYEQYF. The CDR3, as DNA: TGTGCCAGTTTCGGCGGGAGCTCCTACGAGCAGTACTTC.

Written as DNA, the CDR3 is TGTGCCAGCAGCTTAGTAGGTAGCGGGATGGAGACCCAGTACTTC. It specifies CASSLVGSGMETQYF. The V call is TRBV7-2, the J call TRBJ2-5, with TRBD2 matching 8 bases. V shed 1 base, J shed 5 bases, and the junction held 6 bases outside the gene matches. Looked up from germline, CDR1 is SGHTA and CDR2 is FQGNSA. The CDR3 spans 15 residues.

Comment on this clone: The junction departs from germline at one end; a sequencing error may be responsible. The chain combines TRBV7-7 with TRBJ2-5; 10 bases fit TRBD2. CDR1 and CDR2 (germline): SSHAT, FNYEAQ (reference sequence). The CDR3 contains 17 residues. The CDR3 sequence: CASSPLGRLAGRETQYF. Written as DNA, the CDR3 is TGTGCTAGCAGCCCTCTGGGGAGACTAGCGGGCCGGGAGACCCAGTACTTC.

This sequence joins TRBV3-1 (or the pseudogene TRBV3-2) and TRBJ2-3; 7 nucleotides align to TRBD1. Germline V CDR1 and CDR2: LGHDT, YNNKEL (reference sequence). With V trimmed by 1 base and J by 2 bases, 3 bases remained unmatched. This CDR3 has 15 amino acids. This CDR3 reads CASSQGGGSTDTQYF. In DNA, the CDR3 is TGTGCCAGCAGCCAAGGAGGGGGCTCCACAGATACGCAGTATTTT.

This chain links TRBV28 with TRBJ2-3, with D tentatively TRBD2 (7 bases). The germline V gene encodes CDR1 MDHEN and CDR2 SYDVKM. The CDR3 contains 10 residues. CDR3 sequence (DNA): TGTGTGTCCGGGGGGCATACGCAGTATTTT. Its protein product is CVSGGHTQYF. The whole variable domain, remainder taken from reference TRBV28 and TRBJ2-3, is DVKVTQSSRYLVKRTGEKVFLECVQDMDHENMFWYRQDPGLGLRLIYFSYDVKMKEKGDIPEGYSVSREKKERFSLILESASTNQTSMYLCVSGGHTQYFGPGTRLTVL.

This sequence joins TRBV7-2 and TRBJ2-5; TRBD2 matches 13 bases. The junction had 6 bases not matched to a gene; V was cut back by 6 bases and J by 5 bases. Germline V gene data show CDR1 as SGHTA and CDR2 as FQGNSA. The CDR3 length is 15 residues. The CDR3 DNA follows: TGTGCCAGCAGATTGACTAGCGGGAGGAGTGAGACCCAGTACTTC. It yields the protein CASRLTSGRSETQYF.

The chain joins TRBV20-1 to TRBJ2-3; D unresolved. V was shortened by 3 bases and J by 3 bases, with 7 bases between the two germline ends. The V gene's germline CDR1 is DFQATT and CDR2 SNEGSKA (reference sequence). The CDR3 spans 12 residues. The DNA of the CDR3 is TGCAGTGCTAGTCGACTGACAGATACGCAGTATTTT. As protein: CSASRLTDTQYF.

The chain is built from TRBV5-1 and TRBJ1-2; 8 bases align to TRBD1. Losses at the gene ends were 0 bases for V and 6 bases for J; bases not matched to a gene: 7. The germline V gene encodes CDR1 SGHRS and CDR2 YFSETQ. The CDR3 contains 15 residues. CDR3 region: CASSLAWTGFNGYTF. The CDR3 nucleotides are TGCGCCAGCAGCTTGGCCTGGACAGGGTTTAATGGCTACACCTTC.

The CDR3 DNA sequence: TGTGCCATTTGCAGCGATCCCACAGATACGCAGTATTTT. It codes for CAICSDPTDTQYF. The chain employs TRBV10-3 and TRBJ2-3, with D unclear. This CDR3 region has 13 residues. V lost 9 bases and J 2 bases, leaving 12 bases between the germline ends. Germline V gene lookup returns CDR1 ENHRY and CDR2 SYGVKD.

This chain connects TRBV29-1 to TRBJ1-1, with D tentatively TRBD1 (5 bases). The CDR3 loop spans 11 amino acids. Trimming removed 4 bases from V and 6 bases from J, with 9 bases in between. Germline V gene sequence: CDR1 SQVTM, CDR2 ANQGSEA. The CDR3 reads CSVVTGAEAFF. CDR3 coding DNA: TGCAGCGTTGTAACGGGGGCTGAAGCTTTCTTT.